Following are 3 T cell receptor beta chains from one sample sequenced in a study of blood T cell repertoires in COVID-19. Sequencing used immunoSEQ multiplex PCR; TCRdb keeps in-frame clones, though not all of them. The sample gives about 40,000 clones, 70% to 90% of which show up once; 42% is in the top ten. Sequenced: peripheral blood. All receptors come from a human donor in a cohort sampled during active or convalescent COVID-19. The donor label of this sample is uncertain.

The chain is built from TRBV7-9 and TRBJ1-3, with 7 bases identical to TRBD1. Germline V lookup: CDR1 SEHNR, CDR2 FQNEAQ (reference sequence). The junction had 6 bases not matched to a gene; V was cut back by 4 bases and J by 0 bases. The CDR3 length is 16 residues. The CDR3 reads CASSSQGKSSGNTIYF. The DNA for the CDR3 is TGTGCCAGCAGCTCACAGGGGAAAAGCTCTGGAAACACCATATATTTT. The complete variable domain, with remaining parts taken from reference TRBV7-9 and TRBJ1-3, reads DTGVSQNPRHKITKRGQNVTFRCDPISEHNRLYWYRQTLGQGPEFLTYFQNEAQLEKSRLLSDRFSAERPKGSFSTLEIQRTEQGDSAMYLCASSSQGKSSGNTIYFGEGSWLTVV.

V is TRBV25-1 and J is TRBJ2-5, with D tentatively TRBD2 (6 bases). CDR3 size: 13 residues. V dropped 8 bases and J dropped 2 bases, with 12 bases sitting between them. Germline V gene data show CDR1 as MGHDK and CDR2 as SYGVNS. CDR3 sequence reads: CASAWDLQETQYF. CDR3 DNA: TGTGCCAGCGCCTGGGACTTACAAGAGACCCAGTACTTC.

The chain is built from TRBV30 and TRBJ2-3; 9 bases fit TRBD2. With V trimmed by 4 bases and J by 5 bases, 4 bases remained unmatched. The V gene's germline CDR1 is GTSNPN and CDR2 SVGIG (reference sequence). This CDR3 is 13 amino acids long. DNA for the CDR3: TGTGCCTGGAATAGCGGGAGAGGAGATACGCAGTATTTT. The encoded protein is CAWNSGRGDTQYF.